The present T cell receptor (beta chain) was sequenced within a study of T-cell memory formation after mild COVID-19. TCRdb re-called the 5' RACE reads with MiXCR, one entry per CDR3 protein. The repertoire holds over 450,000 distinct CDR3 sequences, with over 20% as singletons. The CDR3 sequence is 15 residues long. The ends were cut back, 2 bases at V and 7 bases at J, with 12 bases in the middle. Germline V CDR1 and CDR2: SGHDN, FVKESK. This sequence was found in an adult woman who had mild COVID-19 (a few samples of this study predate the infection). Cell type and time point are not known. The chain joins TRBV14 to TRBJ1-6; D gene ambiguous. Sequences were obtained from PBMCs or a T cell subset sorted from them (not recorded which). The CDR3 protein is CASSQTRARNSPLHF. In nucleotides, the CDR3 is TGTGCCAGCAGCCAAACGAGGGCGAGAAATTCACCCCTCCACTTT.